This T cell receptor (beta chain) emerged from a study of T cell responses to AZD1222 COVID-19 vaccine. The overall study: Timing groups of about 4 and about 12 weeks for second doses were pooled. Findings and caveats of the study: Clonal diversity was possibly underestimated; the donors were predominantly white British and more often female. Researchers took repertoire samples only after the peak T cell response had come.

In the case of this clone: What it binds is unknown.

Libraries were prepared by immunoSEQ multiplex PCR; TCRdb keeps only in-frame clonotypes and omits some of them. The data show fewer than 120,000 clones, 81% seen once. Sample: peripheral blood, taken on day 0 of AZD1222 vaccination. This TCR derives from an adult in good health.

This CDR3 reads CASTNTYEQYF. The CDR3 DNA follows: TGTGCCAGCACCAACACCTACGAGCAGTACTTC. V usage is TRBV6-5 and J usage is TRBJ2-7; D unclear. The length of the CDR3 is 11 residues. Trimming cost V 7 bases and J 2 bases, with 6 bases left between them. Looked up from germline, CDR1 is MNHEY and CDR2 is SVGAGI.